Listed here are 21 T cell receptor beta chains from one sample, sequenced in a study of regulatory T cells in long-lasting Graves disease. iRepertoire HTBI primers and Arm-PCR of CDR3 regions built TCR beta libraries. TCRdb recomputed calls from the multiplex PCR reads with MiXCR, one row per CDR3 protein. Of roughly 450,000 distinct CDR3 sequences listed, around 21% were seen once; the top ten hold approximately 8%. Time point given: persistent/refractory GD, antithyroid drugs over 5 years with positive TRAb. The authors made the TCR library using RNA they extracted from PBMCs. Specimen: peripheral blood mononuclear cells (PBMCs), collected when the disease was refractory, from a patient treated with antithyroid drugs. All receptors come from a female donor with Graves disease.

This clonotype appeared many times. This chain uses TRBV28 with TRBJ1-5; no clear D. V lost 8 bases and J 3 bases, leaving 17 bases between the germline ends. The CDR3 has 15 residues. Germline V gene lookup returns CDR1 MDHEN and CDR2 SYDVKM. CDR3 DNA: TGTGCCAGCCGGCCTACATACGGACTCAATCAGCCCCAGCATTTT. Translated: CASRPTYGLNQPQHF.

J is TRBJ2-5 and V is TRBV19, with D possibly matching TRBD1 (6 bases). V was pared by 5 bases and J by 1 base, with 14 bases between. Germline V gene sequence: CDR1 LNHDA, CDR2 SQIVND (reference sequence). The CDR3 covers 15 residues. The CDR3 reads CASSSQGTPQETQYF. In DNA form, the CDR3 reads TGTGCCAGTAGTTCACAGGGAACACCCCAAGAGACCCAGTACTTC.

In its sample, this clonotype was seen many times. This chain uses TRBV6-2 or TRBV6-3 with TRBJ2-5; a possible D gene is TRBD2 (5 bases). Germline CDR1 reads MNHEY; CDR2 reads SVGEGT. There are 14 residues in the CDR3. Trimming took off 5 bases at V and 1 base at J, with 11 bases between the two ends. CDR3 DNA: TGTGCCAGCAGTCTAGGACTGGTCCAAGAGACCCAGTACTTC. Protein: CASSLGLVQETQYF.

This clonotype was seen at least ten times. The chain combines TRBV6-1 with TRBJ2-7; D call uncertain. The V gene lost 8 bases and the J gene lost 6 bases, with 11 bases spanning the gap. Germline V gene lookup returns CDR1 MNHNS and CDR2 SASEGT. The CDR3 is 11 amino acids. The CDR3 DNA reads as TGTGCCAGCGCCGAGGTGCGCGAGCAGTACTTC. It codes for CASAEVREQYF.

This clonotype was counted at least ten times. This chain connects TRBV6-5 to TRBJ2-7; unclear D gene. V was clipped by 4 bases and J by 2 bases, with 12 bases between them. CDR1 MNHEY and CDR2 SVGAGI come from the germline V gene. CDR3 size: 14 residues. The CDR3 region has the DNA TGTGCCAGCAGTTCTCTAGGCCGAGCCTACGAGCAGTACTTC. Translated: CASSSLGRAYEQYF.

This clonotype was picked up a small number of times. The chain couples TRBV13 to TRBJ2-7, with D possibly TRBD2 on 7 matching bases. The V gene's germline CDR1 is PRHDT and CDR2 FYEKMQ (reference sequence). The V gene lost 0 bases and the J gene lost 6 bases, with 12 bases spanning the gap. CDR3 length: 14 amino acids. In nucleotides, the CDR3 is TGTGCCAGCAGCTTAGGCCGGGGAGGGGGCGAGCAGTACTTC. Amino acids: CASSLGRGGGEQYF.

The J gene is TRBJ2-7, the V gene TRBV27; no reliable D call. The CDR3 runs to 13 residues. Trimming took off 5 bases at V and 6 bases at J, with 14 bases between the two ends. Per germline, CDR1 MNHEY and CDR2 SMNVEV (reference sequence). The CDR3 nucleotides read TGTGCCAGCAGTCTCGATTTTGGGTTCGAGCAGTACTTC. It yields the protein CASSLDFGFEQYF.

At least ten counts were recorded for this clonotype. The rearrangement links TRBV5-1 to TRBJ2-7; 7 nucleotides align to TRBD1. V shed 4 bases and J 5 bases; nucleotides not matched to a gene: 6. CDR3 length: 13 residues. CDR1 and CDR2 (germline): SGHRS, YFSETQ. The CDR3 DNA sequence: TGCGCCAGCAGCATAACAGGGGCCCACGAGCAGTACTTC. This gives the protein CASSITGAHEQYF.

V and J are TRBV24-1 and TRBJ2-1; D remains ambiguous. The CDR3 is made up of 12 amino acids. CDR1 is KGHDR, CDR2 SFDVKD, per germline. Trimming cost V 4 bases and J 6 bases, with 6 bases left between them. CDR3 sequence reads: CATSDPLNEQFF. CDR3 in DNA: TGTGCCACCAGTGACCCTCTCAATGAGCAGTTCTTC.

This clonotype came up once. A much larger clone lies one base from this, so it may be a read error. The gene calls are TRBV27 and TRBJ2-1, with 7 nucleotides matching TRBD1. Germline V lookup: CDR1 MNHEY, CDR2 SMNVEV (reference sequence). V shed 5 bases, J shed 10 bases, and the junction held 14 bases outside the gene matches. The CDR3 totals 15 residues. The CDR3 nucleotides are TGTGCCAGCAGTAGCCTCCCGGGACAGCCCTACGAGCAGTTCTTC. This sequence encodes CASSSLPGQPYEQFF.

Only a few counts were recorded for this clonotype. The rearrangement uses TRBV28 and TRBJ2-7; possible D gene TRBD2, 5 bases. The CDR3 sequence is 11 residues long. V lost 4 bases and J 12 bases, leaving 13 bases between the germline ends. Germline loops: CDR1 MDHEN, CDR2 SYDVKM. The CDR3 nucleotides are TGTGCCAGCAGTTCGAGGGCCTGGTGGTACTTC. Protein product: CASSSRAWWYF. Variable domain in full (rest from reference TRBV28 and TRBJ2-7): DVKVTQSSRYLVKRTGEKVFLECVQDMDHENMFWYRQDPGLGLRLIYFSYDVKMKEKGDIPEGYSVSREKKERFSLILESASTNQTSMYLCASSSRAWWYFGPGTRLTVT.

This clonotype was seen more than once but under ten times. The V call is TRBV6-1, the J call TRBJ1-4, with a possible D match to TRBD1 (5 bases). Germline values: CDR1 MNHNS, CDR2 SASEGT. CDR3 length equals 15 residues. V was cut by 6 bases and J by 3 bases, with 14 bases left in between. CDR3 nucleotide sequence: TGTGCCAGCAGACGGATGGGACGAGCTAATGAAAAACTGTTTTTT. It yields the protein CASRRMGRANEKLFF.

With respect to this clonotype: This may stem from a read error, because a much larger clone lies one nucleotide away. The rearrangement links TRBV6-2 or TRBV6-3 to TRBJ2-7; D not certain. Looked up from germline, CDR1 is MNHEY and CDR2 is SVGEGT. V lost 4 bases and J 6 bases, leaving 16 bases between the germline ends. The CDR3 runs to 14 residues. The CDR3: CASSSDQWGIEQYF. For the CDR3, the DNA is TGTGCCAGCAGTTCGGATCAGTGGGGTATCGAGCAGTACTTC.

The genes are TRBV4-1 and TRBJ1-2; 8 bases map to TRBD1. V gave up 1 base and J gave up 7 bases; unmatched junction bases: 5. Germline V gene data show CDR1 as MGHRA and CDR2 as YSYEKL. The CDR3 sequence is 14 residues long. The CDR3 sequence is CASSQVGTGRGYTF. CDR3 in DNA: TGCGCCAGCAGCCAAGTTGGGACAGGACGTGGCTACACCTTC.

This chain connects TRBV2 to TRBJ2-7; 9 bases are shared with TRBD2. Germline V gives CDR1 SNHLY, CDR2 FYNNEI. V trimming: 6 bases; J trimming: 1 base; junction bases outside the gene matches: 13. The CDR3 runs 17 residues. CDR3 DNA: TGTGCCAGCAGCATATCCTTAGCGGGAGTAAGTTCCTACGAGCAGTACTTC. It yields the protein CASSISLAGVSSYEQYF. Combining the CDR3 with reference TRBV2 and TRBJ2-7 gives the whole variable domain EPEVTQTPSHQVTQMGQEVILRCVPISNHLYFYWYRQILGQKVEFLVSFYNNEISEKSEIFDDQFSVERPDGSNFTLKIRSTKLEDSAMYFCASSISLAGVSSYEQYFGPGTRLTVT.

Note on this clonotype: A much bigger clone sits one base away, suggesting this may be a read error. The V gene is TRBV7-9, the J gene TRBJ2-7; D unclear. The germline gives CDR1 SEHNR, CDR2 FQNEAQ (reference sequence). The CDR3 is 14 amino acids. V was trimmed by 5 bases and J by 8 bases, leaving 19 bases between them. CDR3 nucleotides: TGTGCCAGCAGCCTACCGAGCGCCTTCGGACAGCAGTACTTC. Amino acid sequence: CASSLPSAFGQQYF.

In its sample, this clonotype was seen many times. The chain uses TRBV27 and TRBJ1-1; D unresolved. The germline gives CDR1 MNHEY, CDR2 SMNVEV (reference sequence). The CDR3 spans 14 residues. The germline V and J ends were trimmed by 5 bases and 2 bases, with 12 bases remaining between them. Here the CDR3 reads CASSRTAGNTEAFF. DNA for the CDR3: TGTGCCAGCAGTCGGACCGCGGGCAACACTGAAGCTTTCTTT.

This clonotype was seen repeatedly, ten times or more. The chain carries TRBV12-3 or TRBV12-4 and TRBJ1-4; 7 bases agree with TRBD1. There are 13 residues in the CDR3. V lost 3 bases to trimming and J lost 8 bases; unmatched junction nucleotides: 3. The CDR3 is CASSLTGNEKLFF. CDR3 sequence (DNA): TGTGCCAGCAGTTTGACAGGGAACGAAAAACTGTTTTTT.

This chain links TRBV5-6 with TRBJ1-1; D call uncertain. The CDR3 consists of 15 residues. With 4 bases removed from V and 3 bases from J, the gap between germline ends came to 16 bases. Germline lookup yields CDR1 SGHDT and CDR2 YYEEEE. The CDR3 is CASSLLEGGHTEAFF. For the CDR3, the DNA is TGTGCCAGCAGCCTTCTCGAGGGAGGGCACACTGAAGCTTTCTTT. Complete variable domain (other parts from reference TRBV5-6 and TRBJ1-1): DAGVTQSPTHLIKTRGQQVTLRCSPKSGHDTVSWYQQALGQGPQFIFQYYEEEERQRGNFPDRFSGHQFPNYSSELNVNALLLGDSALYLCASSLLEGGHTEAFFGQGTRLTVV.

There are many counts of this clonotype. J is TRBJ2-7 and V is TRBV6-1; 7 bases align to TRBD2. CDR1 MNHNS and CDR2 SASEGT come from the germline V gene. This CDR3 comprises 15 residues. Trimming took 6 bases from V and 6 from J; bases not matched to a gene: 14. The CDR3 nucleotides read TGTGCCAGCAGGGAGACTAGCCCTCTGGGAGGCGAGCAGTACTTC. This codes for CASRETSPLGGEQYF.

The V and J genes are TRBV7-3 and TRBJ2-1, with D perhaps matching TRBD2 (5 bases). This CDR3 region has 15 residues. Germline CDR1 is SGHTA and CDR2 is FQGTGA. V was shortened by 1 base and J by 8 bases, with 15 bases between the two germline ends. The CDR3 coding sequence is TGTGCCAGCAGCTTAAGTATCGGCCTAGCCGATGAGCAGTTCTTC. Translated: CASSLSIGLADEQFF.